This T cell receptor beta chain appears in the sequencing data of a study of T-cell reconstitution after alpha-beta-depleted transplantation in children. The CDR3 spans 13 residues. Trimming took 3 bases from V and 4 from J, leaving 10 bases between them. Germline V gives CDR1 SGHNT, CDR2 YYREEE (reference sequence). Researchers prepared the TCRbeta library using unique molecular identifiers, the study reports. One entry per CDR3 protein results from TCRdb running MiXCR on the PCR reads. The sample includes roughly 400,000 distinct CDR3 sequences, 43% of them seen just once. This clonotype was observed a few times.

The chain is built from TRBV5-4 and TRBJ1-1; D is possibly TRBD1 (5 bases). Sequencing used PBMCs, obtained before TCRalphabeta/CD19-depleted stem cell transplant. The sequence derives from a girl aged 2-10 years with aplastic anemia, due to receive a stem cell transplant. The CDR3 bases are TGTGCCAGCAGCTCCCAGGGCTTCACTGAAGCTTTCTTT. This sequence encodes CASSSQGFTEAFF.